The source of this T cell receptor (beta chain) is a study of blood T cell repertoires in COVID-19. Study overall: Collection of acute and convalescent COVID-19 samples took place in the United States, Italy and Spain. T cells, B-cell-depleted T cells, or PBMCs supplied cDNA or gDNA.

In the study's own analysis: Scientists estimated how many nucleated cells there were by amplifying reference gene primers. Method: immunoSEQ multiplex PCR; TCRdb's copy keeps in-frame clones and lacks some. Clonal size and the V and J genes are those of that table, whereas D and trimming came from the DNA. The sample contains around 120,000 clones, more than 75% of which appear only once. Germline CDR1 reads SGHTA; CDR2 reads FQGTGA. The CDR3 sequence is 13 residues long. V lost 1 base to trimming and J lost 3 bases, with 6 bases between them. The chain carries TRBV7-3 and TRBJ2-5, with a possible D match to TRBD2 (6 bases). Sequenced: peripheral blood. The TCR originated in a woman aged 70 to 79 with acute or convalescent COVID-19. CDR3 amino acids: CASSLSGEETQYF. In DNA form, the CDR3 reads TGTGCCAGCAGCTTAAGCGGGGAAGAGACCCAGTACTTC.